This TCR beta chain was identified in a study of post-analysis software for immune sequencing data. The wider study: Disease trajectories encompassed relapsing-remitting, secondary progressive and progressive-relapsing multiple sclerosis. Study-wide points: Batch-matched samples strongly co-clustered by F measure. Compared with controls, patients showed significantly lower normalized Chao1 diversity.

Prepared TCR beta cDNA libraries contained unique molecular identifiers. The T cell input of roughly 0.9 to 11 million gave about half a million cDNA molecules. TCRdb ran MiXCR on the PCR reads and lists one entry per CDR3 protein. This table has approximately 690,000 distinct CDR3 sequences, roughly three fifths appearing once. Note on this clonotype: The antigen is undetermined.

This TCR was recovered from a girl aged 2 to 9 with multiple sclerosis. Sequenced material: blood.

The CDR3 loop is CASSLGRFYEQYF. As DNA, the CDR3 is TGTGCCAGCAGCCTTGGACGATTCTACGAGCAGTACTTC. The V and J genes are TRBV13 and TRBJ2-7; D is uncertain. CDR3 length equals 13 residues. Between the trimmed V and J ends, which lost 5 bases and 3 bases, there was a span of 11 bases. In germline, CDR1 is PRHDT, CDR2 FYEKMQ (reference sequence).